This T cell receptor (beta chain) is drawn from a study of OX40 agonist ivuxolimab in advanced cancers. Trimming stripped 4 bases from V and 7 bases from J, with 12 bases between. The CDR3 has 13 amino acids. The V gene's germline CDR1 is SGHNT and CDR2 YYREEE (reference sequence). Autoimmune disease history or systemic immunosuppression was exclusionary. Using immunoSEQ multiplex PCR, the repertoire was profiled, and TCRdb retains in-frame clones only, with some absent. The sample holds around 64,000 clones, 70% to 90% seen once. Whole-study findings and limits: The specificity for antigen of the expanded peripheral T cells was not determined. Blood T cells, both CD4+ and CD8+, expanded clonally by week 6 at 0.1 to 3.0 mg/kg.

Regarding this clone: Its antigen is undetermined.

The sample consisted of CD4+ or CD8+ T cells sorted from blood, taken in a trial of the OX40 agonist ivuxolimab. The chain carries TRBV5-4 and TRBJ1-5, with D unresolved. The receptor was derived from an adult with an advanced solid tumor such as melanoma, head and neck, liver or kidney cancer. CDR3 loop: CASSPGPGQPQHF. The CDR3, as DNA: TGTGCCAGCAGCCCCGGGCCGGGCCAGCCCCAGCATTTT.